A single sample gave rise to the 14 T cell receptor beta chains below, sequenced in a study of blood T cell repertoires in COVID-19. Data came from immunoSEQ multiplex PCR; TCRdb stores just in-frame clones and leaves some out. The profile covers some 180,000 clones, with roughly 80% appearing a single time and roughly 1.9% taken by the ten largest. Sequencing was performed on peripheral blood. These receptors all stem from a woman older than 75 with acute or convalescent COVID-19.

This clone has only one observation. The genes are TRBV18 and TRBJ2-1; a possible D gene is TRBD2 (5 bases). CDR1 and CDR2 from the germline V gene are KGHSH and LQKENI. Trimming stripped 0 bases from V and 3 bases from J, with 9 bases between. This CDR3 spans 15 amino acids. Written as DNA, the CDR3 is TGTGCCAGCTCACCACCTAGCGCGGACTACAATGAGCAGTTCTTC. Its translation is CASSPPSADYNEQFF.

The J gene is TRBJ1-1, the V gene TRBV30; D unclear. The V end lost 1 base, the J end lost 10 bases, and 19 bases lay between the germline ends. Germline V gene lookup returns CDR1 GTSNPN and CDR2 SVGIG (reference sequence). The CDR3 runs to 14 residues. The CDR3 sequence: CAWSELSGFGSAFF. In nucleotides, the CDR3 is TGTGCCTGGAGTGAATTATCGGGGTTTGGTTCAGCTTTCTTT.

The CDR3 here is CASSQGGVAGIQYF. The CDR3 DNA sequence: TGTGCCAGCAGCCAAGGAGGGGTAGCGGGCATTCAGTACTTC. The V call is TRBV3-1 (or the pseudogene TRBV3-2), the J call TRBJ2-4, with TRBD2 matching 7 bases. After removal of 1 base from V and 9 bases from J, the junction contained 6 bases not matched to a gene. CDR1 LGHDT and CDR2 YNNKEL come from the germline V gene (reference sequence). The CDR3 has 14 amino acids.

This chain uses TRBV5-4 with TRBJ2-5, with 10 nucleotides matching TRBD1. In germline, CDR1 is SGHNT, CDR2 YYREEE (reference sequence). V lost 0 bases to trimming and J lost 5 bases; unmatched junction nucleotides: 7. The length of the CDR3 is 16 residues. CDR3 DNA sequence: TGTGCCAGCAGCTTGGATTGGACAGGGGGAAGCGAGACCCAGTACTTC. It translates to CASSLDWTGGSETQYF.

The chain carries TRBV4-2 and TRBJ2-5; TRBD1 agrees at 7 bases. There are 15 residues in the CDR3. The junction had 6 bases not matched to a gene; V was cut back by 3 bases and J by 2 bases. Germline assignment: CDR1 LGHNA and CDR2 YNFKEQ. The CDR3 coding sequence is TGTGCCAGCAGCCAGCAATACAGGGGACAAGAGACCCAGTACTTC. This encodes CASSQQYRGQETQYF.

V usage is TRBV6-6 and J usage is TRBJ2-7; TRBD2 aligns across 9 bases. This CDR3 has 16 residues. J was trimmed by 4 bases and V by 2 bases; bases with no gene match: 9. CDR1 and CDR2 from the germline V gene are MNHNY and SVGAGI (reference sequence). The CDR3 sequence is CASSYNVAGAGYEQYF. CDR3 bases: TGTGCCAGCAGTTACAACGTAGCGGGAGCTGGGTACGAGCAGTACTTC.

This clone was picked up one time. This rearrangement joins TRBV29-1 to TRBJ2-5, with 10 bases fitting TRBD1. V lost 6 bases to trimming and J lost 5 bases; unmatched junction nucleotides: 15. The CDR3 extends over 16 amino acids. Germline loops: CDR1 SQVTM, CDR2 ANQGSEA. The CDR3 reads CSVHRTADRGLETQYF. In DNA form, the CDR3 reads TGCAGCGTCCACCGTACTGCAGACAGGGGGCTGGAGACCCAGTACTTC.

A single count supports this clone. The CDR3 loop reads CATSDYGQGPTDTQYF. For the CDR3, the DNA is TGTGCCACCAGTGATTACGGACAGGGGCCCACAGATACGCAGTATTTT. The genes are TRBV24-1 and TRBJ2-3, with TRBD1 matching over 9 bases. CDR1 KGHDR and CDR2 SFDVKD come from the germline V gene. The V segment lost 2 bases and the J segment 2 bases; nucleotides outside the gene matches: 4. This CDR3 spans 16 amino acids.

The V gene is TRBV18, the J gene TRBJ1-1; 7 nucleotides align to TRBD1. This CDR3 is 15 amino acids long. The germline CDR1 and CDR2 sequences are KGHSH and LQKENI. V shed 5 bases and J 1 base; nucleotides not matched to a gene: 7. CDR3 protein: CASSSRTGGNTEAFF. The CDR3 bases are TGTGCCAGCTCATCAAGGACAGGAGGGAACACTGAAGCTTTCTTT.

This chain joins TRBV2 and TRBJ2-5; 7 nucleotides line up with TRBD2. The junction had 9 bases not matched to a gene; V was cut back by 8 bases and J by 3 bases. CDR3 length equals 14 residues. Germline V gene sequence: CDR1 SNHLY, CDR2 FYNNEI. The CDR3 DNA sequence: TGTGCCAGCTCTAAGGGAGGGTCTGAAGAGACCCAGTACTTC. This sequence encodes CASSKGGSEETQYF.

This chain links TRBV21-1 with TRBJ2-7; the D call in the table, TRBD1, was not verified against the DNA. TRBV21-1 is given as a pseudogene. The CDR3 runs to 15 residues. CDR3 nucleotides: TGTGCCAGCAGCAAGCCTCGACAGGGGGACTACGAGCAGTACTTC. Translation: CASSKPRQGDYEQYF.

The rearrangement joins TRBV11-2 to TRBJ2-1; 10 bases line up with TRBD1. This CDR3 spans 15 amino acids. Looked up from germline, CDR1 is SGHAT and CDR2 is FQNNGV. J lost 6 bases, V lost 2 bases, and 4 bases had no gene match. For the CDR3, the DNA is TGTGCCAGCAGCTTATTCAGGACAGGGGGCAATGAGCAGTTCTTC. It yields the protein CASSLFRTGGNEQFF.

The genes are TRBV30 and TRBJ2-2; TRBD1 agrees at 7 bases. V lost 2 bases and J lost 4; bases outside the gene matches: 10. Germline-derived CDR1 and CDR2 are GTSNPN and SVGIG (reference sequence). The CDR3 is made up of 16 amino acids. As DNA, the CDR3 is TGTGCCTGGAGTACATCATGGACAGGCACCACCGGGGAGCTGTTTTTT. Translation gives CAWSTSWTGTTGELFF.

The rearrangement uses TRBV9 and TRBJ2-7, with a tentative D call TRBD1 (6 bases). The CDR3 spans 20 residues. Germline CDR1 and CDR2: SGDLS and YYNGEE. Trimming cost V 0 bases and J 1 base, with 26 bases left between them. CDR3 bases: TGTGCCAGCAGCGTAGAGAATAGACAGGCTGGCTGGAGCTCGTCCTACGAGCAGTACTTC. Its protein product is CASSVENRQAGWSSSYEQYF.